A selection of T cell receptor beta chains follows, all from one sample in a study of shared clonotypes between healthy human individuals. Measured with immunoSEQ multiplex PCR; TCRdb has only the in-frame clones, and not every one. The sample holds under 2.5 million clones, around 90% seen once. Source material: naive CD4+ T cells from PBMCs. All receptors come from a man younger than 35 in good health. Some clones in this sample may be carry-over from other donors' samples. CDR3s include the opening cysteine and the closing phenylalanine or tryptophan. A D gene is named only where the DNA matches it firmly. Only part of the rows carry a size: once, few, many, or a class if the clone is expanded.

J | D | size | V | DNA | CDR3
TRBJ2-5 | - | once | TRBV18 | TGTGCCAGCTCACCACTAGAAGGAAGTGAGACCCAGTACTTC | CASSPLEGSETQYF
TRBJ2-3 | - | - | TRBV30 | TGTGCCTGGACTAGCGGCACAGATACGCAGTATTTT | CAWTSGTDTQYF
TRBJ1-4 | TRBD1 | - | TRBV18 | TGTGCCAGCTCACCACAAGGGACAGGGTCGGGAAAACTGTTTTTT | CASSPQGTGSGKLFF
TRBJ2-3 | - | - | TRBV27 | TGTGCCAGCAGGGATCGGGGAGATACGCAGTATTTT | CASRDRGDTQYF
TRBJ2-7 | TRBD2 | - | TRBV29-1 | TGCAGCGTTTCAGGGACTAGCGGGAACTACGAGCAGTACTTC | CSVSGTSGNYEQYF
TRBJ1-6 | - | - | TRBV10-3 | TGTGCCATCAGTGAGTTGGCACTGCAGAATTCACCCCTCCACTTT | CAISELALQNSPLHF
TRBJ2-7 | - | - | TRBV27 | TGTGCCAGCAGTTTATCGGCCGGAGCAGCCTACGAGCAGTACTTC | CASSLSAGAAYEQYF
TRBJ1-1 | - | - | TRBV5-1 | TGCGCCAGCAGCGCCCTCAACCCTGCCGACGGCGACGCTTTCTTT | CASSALNPADGDAFF
TRBJ1-1 | - | - | TRBV2 | TGTGCCAGCACCCTATGGGTTAATGGTGAAGCTTTCTTT | CASTLWVNGEAFF
TRBJ2-1 | - | - | TRBV28 | TGTGCCAGCAGTGCCCGTCCGGGTTGGAGCTCCTACAATGAGCAGTTCTTC | CASSARPGWSSYNEQFF
TRBJ2-1 | - | - | TRBV2 | TGTGCCACCACCAGGGGGGGGAAGTTCTCCTACAATGAGCAGTTCTTC | CATTRGGKFSYNEQFF
TRBJ1-5 | - | - | TRBV28 | TGTGCCAGCAGTACCCGCTCAGGCAATCAGCCCCAGCATTTT | CASSTRSGNQPQHF